A selection of T cell receptor beta chains follows, all from one sample in a study of blood T cells in healthy people across ages. TCRdb analysed the 5' RACE reads with MiXCR anew, one entry per CDR3 protein. Of some 880,000 distinct CDR3 sequences listed, 35% to 40% are singletons. Sequenced sample: blood. The receptors were sampled from a man aged 18-30 years in good health. Both conserved end residues are part of each CDR3. A D gene is named only where the DNA matches it firmly. Only part of the rows carry a size: once, few, many, or a class if the clone is expanded.

>.|many|TRBJ2-7|TRBV12-3/TRBV12-4
CASSRTATNHEQYF
TGTGCCAGCAGTCGGACGGCTACGAACCACGAGCAGTACTTC
>.|.|TRBJ1-2|TRBV12-3/TRBV12-4
CASSFSGVDYGYTF
TGTGCCAGCAGTTTTTCAGGGGTCGACTATGGCTACACCTTC
>.|many|TRBJ2-7|TRBV20-1
CSATVRLPGTSPYEQYF
TGCAGTGCTACGGTCCGACTTCCCGGGACTTCACCCTACGAGCAGTACTTC
>TRBD1|.|TRBJ2-6|TRBV13
CASSLALGTGGTGANVLTF
TGTGCCAGCAGCTTAGCCCTTGGGACAGGGGGAACTGGGGCCAACGTCCTGACTTTC
>.|many|TRBJ1-1|TRBV9
CASSVRHGGQTEAFF
TGTGCCAGCAGCGTAAGGCACGGAGGGCAGACTGAAGCTTTCTTT
>.|.|TRBJ1-3|TRBV28
CASRLKAGYSGNTIYF
TGTGCCAGCAGACTTAAAGCGGGGTACTCTGGAAACACCATATATTTT
>.|.|TRBJ1-2|TRBV4-3
CASSQDGDRSYTF
TGCGCCAGCAGCCAAGATGGTGACAGAAGCTACACCTTC
>.|.|TRBJ2-5|TRBV20-1
CSARYLAGETQYF
TGCAGTGCTAGATACCTAGCCGGTGAGACCCAGTACTTC
>.|.|TRBJ1-1|TRBV3-1
CASVGHRDMNTEAFF
TGTGCCAGTGTGGGACACCGAGACATGAACACTGAAGCTTTCTTT
>.|.|TRBJ2-6|TRBV29-1
CSVAVETNVLTF
TGCAGCGTTGCGGTCGAGACCAACGTCCTGACTTTC
>.|few|TRBJ2-3|TRBV7-3
CASSPGPVAVSHTDTQYF
TGTGCCAGCAGCCCGGGCCCTGTAGCGGTATCACACACAGATACGCAGTATTTT
>.|.|TRBJ1-2|TRBV6-6
CASSQIGTNDYGYTF
TGTGCCAGCAGTCAAATCGGGACTAATGACTATGGCTACACCTTC
>TRBD1|.|TRBJ2-2|TRBV7-9
CASSLFGTGTGGTGELFF
TGTGCCAGCAGCTTATTCGGGACCGGGACAGGGGGCACCGGGGAGCTGTTTTTT
>.|few|TRBJ2-7|TRBV30
CAWSGAYEQYF
TGTGCCTGGAGTGGGGCATACGAGCAGTACTTC
>TRBD1|few|TRBJ2-2|TRBV3-1
CASNRDRGLTGELFF
TGTGCCAGCAACCGGGACAGGGGGCTAACCGGGGAGCTGTTTTTT
>.|.|TRBJ2-1|TRBV5-1
CASGGGTDPGHYNEQFF
TGCGCCAGCGGGGGCGGGACAGACCCCGGGCATTACAATGAGCAGTTCTTC
>.|.|TRBJ1-5|TRBV18
CASSAGEQPQHF
TGTGCCAGCTCAGCCGGTGAGCAGCCCCAGCATTTT
>.|.|TRBJ2-7|TRBV30
CAWTRLQGSSSYEQYF
TGTGCCTGGACCAGACTACAGGGATCGAGCTCCTACGAGCAGTACTTC
>TRBD1|many|TRBJ2-4|TRBV7-2
CASSSTGGAGSIQYF
TGTGCCAGCAGTTCGACAGGGGGCGCTGGGAGCATTCAGTACTTC
>TRBD1|.|TRBJ1-1|TRBV20-1
CSAGVTGGNTEAFF
TGCAGTGCCGGAGTAACAGGGGGCAACACTGAAGCTTTCTTT
>TRBD1|many|TRBJ2-1|TRBV7-8
CASSRPGQGKNEQFF
TGTGCCAGCAGCCGACCGGGACAGGGCAAAAATGAGCAGTTCTTC
>.|.|TRBJ2-2|TRBV2
CASSEDRTGELFF
TGTGCCAGCAGTGAAGACCGGACCGGGGAGCTGTTTTTT
>.|few|TRBJ1-1|TRBV12-3/TRBV12-4
CASSLMGSRVRPEAFF
TGTGCCAGCAGTTTAATGGGATCGAGGGTCCGCCCTGAAGCTTTCTTT
>.|many|TRBJ1-1|TRBV20-1
CSARGVPGTEAFF
TGCAGTGCTAGGGGGGTGCCGGGCACTGAAGCTTTCTTT
>TRBD1|.|TRBJ1-4|TRBV2
CASSRQGLNEKLFF
TGTGCCAGCAGTCGACAGGGCCTTAATGAAAAACTGTTTTTT
>.|many|TRBJ1-2|TRBV6-5
CASSGDNYGYTF
TGTGCCAGCAGTGGGGACAACTATGGCTACACCTTC
>.|.|TRBJ1-1|TRBV10-3
CAISSQGFGTEAFF
TGTGCCATCAGTTCACAGGGCTTTGGAACTGAAGCTTTCTTT
>TRBD1|few|TRBJ2-1|TRBV11-2
CASSPRGQAANNEQFF
TGTGCCAGCAGCCCACGTGGACAGGCGGCCAACAATGAGCAGTTCTTC
>.|.|TRBJ2-5|TRBV2
CASSEGAGQSFVYNEQYF
TGTGCCAGCAGTGAAGGGGCGGGACAGAGCTTCGTTTACAATGAGCAGTACTTC
>.|.|TRBJ2-5|TRBV29-1
CSTKGGARQETQYF
TGCAGCACAAAAGGGGGGGCGCGTCAAGAGACCCAGTACTTC
>TRBD1|.|TRBJ2-3|TRBV6-5
CASSPGRDRRFVGQYF
TGTGCCAGCAGCCCGGGCCGGGACAGACGCTTCGTTGGGCAGTATTTT
>.|.|TRBJ2-1|TRBV6-1
CAVQVDGSSYNEQFF
TGTGCCGTCCAGGTGGACGGGAGCTCCTACAATGAGCAGTTCTTC
>.|many|TRBJ2-7|TRBV5-1
CASQDRHEQYF
TGCGCCAGCCAAGACCGCCACGAGCAGTACTTC
>TRBD1|few|TRBJ2-2|TRBV7-6
CASSLWGQGLSNTGELFF
TGTGCCAGCAGCTTATGGGGACAGGGTCTATCGAACACCGGGGAGCTGTTTTTT
>.|few|TRBJ2-3|TRBV3-1
CASSQVATERVVADTQYF
TGTGCCAGCAGCCAAGTAGCCACCGAACGGGTCGTCGCAGATACGCAGTATTTT
>TRBD1|few|TRBJ2-3|TRBV4-2
CASSQGTGKNTQYF
TGTGCCAGCAGCCAAGGGACAGGTAAAAACACGCAGTATTTT
>TRBD1|.|TRBJ1-2|TRBV5-1
CASSPKGAGYGYTF
TGCGCCAGCAGCCCGAAGGGGGCAGGCTATGGCTACACCTTC
>TRBD2|few|TRBJ2-3|TRBV5-1
CASSLAVAGGDTQYF
TGCGCCAGCAGCTTGGCGGTAGCGGGGGGAGATACGCAGTATTTT
>.|.|TRBJ2-3|TRBV20-1
CSARTSEQGRTDTQYF
TGCAGTGCTAGAACATCCGAACAGGGACGGACAGATACGCAGTATTTT
>TRBD2|.|TRBJ2-5|TRBV7-6
CASSREGGPETQYF
TGTGCCAGCAGCCGGGAGGGCGGTCCAGAGACCCAGTACTTC
>TRBD1|.|TRBJ1-5|TRBV20-1
CSAGRGLNQPQHF
TGCAGTGCTGGCAGGGGGCTGAATCAGCCCCAGCATTTT
>TRBD1|.|TRBJ2-7|TRBV20-1
CSASPDRASTYEQYF
TGCAGTGCTAGCCCGGACAGGGCTTCGACCTACGAGCAGTACTTC
>.|.|TRBJ1-4|TRBV12-3/TRBV12-4
CASSPTRTNEKLFF
TGTGCCAGCAGCCCCACGAGAACTAATGAAAAACTGTTTTTT
>.|.|TRBJ2-3|TRBV7-8
CASSPPGATTDTQYF
TGTGCCAGCAGCCCCCCGGGGGCCACCACAGATACGCAGTATTTT
>.|once|TRBJ2-7|TRBV6-5
CASSYDPQYNEQYF
TGTGCCAGCAGTTACGATCCCCAGTACAATGAGCAGTACTTC
>TRBD1|.|TRBJ2-1|TRBV9
CASRETGTGLNNEQFF
TGTGCCAGCAGGGAAACAGGGACAGGGCTTAACAATGAGCAGTTCTTC
>.|.|TRBJ1-3|TRBV5-1
CASSLSRNADSGNTIYF
TGCGCCAGCAGCTTGTCCCGGAACGCGGACTCTGGAAACACCATATATTTT
>.|many|TRBJ2-5|TRBV2
CASSGQGETQYF
TGTGCCAGCAGTGGCCAGGGAGAGACCCAGTACTTC
>TRBD1|few|TRBJ1-2|TRBV7-2
CASSFLGQGVYTF
TGTGCCAGCAGCTTTCTAGGACAGGGAGTCTACACCTTC
>.|few|TRBJ2-7|TRBV24-1
CATSGGPGYEQYF
TGTGCCACCAGTGGGGGTCCTGGCTACGAGCAGTACTTC
>.|.|TRBJ1-1|TRBV7-2
CASSSQLNWPTEAFF
TGTGCCAGCAGCTCCCAATTAAACTGGCCCACTGAAGCTTTCTTT
>.|few|TRBJ2-1|TRBV7-3
CASSATGGGNNEQFF
TGTGCCAGCAGCGCCACAGGGGGGGGTAACAATGAGCAGTTCTTC
>.|.|TRBJ2-5|TRBV9
CASSVAMGPSYNEQYF
TGTGCCAGCAGCGTAGCTATGGGTCCGAGTTACAATGAGCAGTACTTC
>.|few|TRBJ1-4|TRBV6-2/TRBV6-3
CASSRGRGENEKLFF
TGTGCCAGCAGTCGCGGGAGGGGCGAAAATGAAAAACTGTTTTTT
>TRBD2|few|TRBJ2-1|TRBV6-2/TRBV6-3
CASSAKRGAPYNEQFF
TGTGCCAGCAGCGCGAAGCGGGGGGCCCCCTACAATGAGCAGTTCTTC
>.|.|TRBJ1-1|TRBV5-1
CASDLQIMNTEAFF
TGCGCCAGCGACCTCCAGATAATGAACACTGAAGCTTTCTTT
>TRBD1|few|TRBJ1-1|TRBV7-2
CASSKGRGGTEAFF
TGTGCCAGCAGCAAGGGCAGGGGGGGGACTGAAGCTTTCTTT
>.|.|TRBJ2-7|TRBV12-3/TRBV12-4
CASSLWGDEQYF
TGTGCCAGCAGTTTATGGGGTGACGAGCAGTACTTC
>.|.|TRBJ1-2|TRBV12-3/TRBV12-4
CASTSTAYYGYTF
TGTGCCAGCACCTCGACAGCCTATTATGGCTACACCTTC